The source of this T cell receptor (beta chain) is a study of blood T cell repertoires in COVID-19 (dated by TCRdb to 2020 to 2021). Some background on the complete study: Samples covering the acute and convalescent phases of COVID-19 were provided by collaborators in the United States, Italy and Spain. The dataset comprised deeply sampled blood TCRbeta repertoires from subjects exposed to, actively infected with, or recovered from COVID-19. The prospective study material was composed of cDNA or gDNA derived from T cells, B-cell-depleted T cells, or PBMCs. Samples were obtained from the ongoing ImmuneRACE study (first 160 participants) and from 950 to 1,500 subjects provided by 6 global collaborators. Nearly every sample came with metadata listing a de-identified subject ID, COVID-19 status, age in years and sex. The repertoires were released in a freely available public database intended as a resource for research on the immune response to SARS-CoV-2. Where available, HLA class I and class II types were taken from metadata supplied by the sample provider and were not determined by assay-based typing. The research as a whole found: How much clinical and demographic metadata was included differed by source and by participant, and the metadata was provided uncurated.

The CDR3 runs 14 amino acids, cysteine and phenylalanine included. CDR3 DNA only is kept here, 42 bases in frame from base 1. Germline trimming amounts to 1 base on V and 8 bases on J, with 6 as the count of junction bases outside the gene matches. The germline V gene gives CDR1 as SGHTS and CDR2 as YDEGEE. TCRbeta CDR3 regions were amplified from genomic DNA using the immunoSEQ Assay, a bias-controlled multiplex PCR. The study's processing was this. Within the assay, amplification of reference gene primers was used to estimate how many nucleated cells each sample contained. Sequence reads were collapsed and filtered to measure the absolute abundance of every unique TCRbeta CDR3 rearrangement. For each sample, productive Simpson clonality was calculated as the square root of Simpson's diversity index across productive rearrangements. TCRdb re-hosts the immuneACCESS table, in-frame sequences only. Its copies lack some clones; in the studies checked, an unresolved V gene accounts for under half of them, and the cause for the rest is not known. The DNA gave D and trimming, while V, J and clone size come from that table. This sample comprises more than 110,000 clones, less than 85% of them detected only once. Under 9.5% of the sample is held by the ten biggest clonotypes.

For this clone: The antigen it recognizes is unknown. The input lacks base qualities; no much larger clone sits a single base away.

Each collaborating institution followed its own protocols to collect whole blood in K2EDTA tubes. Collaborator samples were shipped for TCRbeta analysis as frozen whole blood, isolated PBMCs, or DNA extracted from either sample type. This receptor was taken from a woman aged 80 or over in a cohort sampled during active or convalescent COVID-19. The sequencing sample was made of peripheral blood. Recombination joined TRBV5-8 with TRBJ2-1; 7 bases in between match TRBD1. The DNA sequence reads TGTGCCAGCAGCTTGTACAGGGGTCCATATGAGCAGTTCTTC. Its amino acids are CASSLYRGPYEQFF. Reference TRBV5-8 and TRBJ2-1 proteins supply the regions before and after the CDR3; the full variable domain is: EAGVTQSPTHLIKTRGQQATLRCSPISGHTSVYWYQQALGLGLQFLLWYDEGEERNRGNFPPRFSGRQFPNYSSELNVNALELEDSALYLCASSLYRGPYEQFFGPGTRLTVL.